This TCR beta chain comes out of a study of OX40 agonist ivuxolimab in advanced cancers. Points from the study as a whole: There were, on average, more expanded clones in CD8+ T cells than in CD4+.

TCRdb keeps only in-frame clones here, not all; method: immunoSEQ multiplex PCR. Of roughly 58,000 clones listed, 84% are singletons. Details on this clone: Its antigen remains unknown.

Patients were ruled out by autoimmune disease history or systemic immunosuppression. Germline lookup yields CDR1 SGHRS and CDR2 YFSETQ. CDR3 length equals 14 residues. Losses at the gene ends were 4 bases for V and 4 bases for J; bases not matched to a gene: 4. The J gene is TRBJ2-5, the V gene TRBV5-1; 10 bases fit TRBD1. Specimen: CD4+ or CD8+ T cells sorted from blood, collected in a trial of the OX40 agonist ivuxolimab. The source is an adult with an advanced solid tumor such as melanoma, head and neck, liver or kidney cancer. CDR3: CASSQTGGLETQYF. The CDR3 DNA follows: TGCGCCAGCAGCCAGACAGGGGGCTTAGAGACCCAGTACTTC.